This T cell receptor beta chain was obtained from a study of shared clonotypes between healthy human individuals. In the study overall: Each donor's CD4 naive and CD4 memory cells filled three plates apiece, CD8 naive two, and CD8 memory one.

V shed 1 base, J shed 6 bases, and the junction held 3 bases outside the gene matches. CDR1 and CDR2 (germline): SGHRS, YFSETQ. The CDR3 is 15 amino acids. Method: immunoSEQ multiplex PCR; TCRdb's copy keeps in-frame clones and lacks some. The table lists about 1 million clones, around 76% of them singletons, with less than 1.5% in the top ten. The sequence was collected from a man younger than 30 in good health. Source material: memory CD4+ T cells sorted from blood. Sample subset: CD45RA-negative fraction. This chain links TRBV5-1 with TRBJ1-6; 8 positions match TRBD1. DNA of the CDR3: TGCGCCAGCAGCTTGTTGGGACAGGTTAATTCACCCCTCCACTTT. Translating gives CASSLLGQVNSPLHF.